The 16 T cell receptor beta chains listed next were all sequenced from one sample in a study of T cells in Graves' hyperthyroidism and ophthalmopathy. The TCR beta CDR3 regions underwent amplification using RNA transcripts as the source. A first-round RT-PCR of the TCR CDR3 used the HTBI primer set. In TCRdb, the multiplex PCR reads were re-called with MiXCR into one record per CDR3 protein. The profile shows about 510,000 distinct CDR3 sequences, around 43% of them singletons. The specimen sequenced was peripheral blood or thyroid tissue (not recorded which). The receptors were sampled from an adult woman with Graves' disease, either hyperthyroidism or ophthalmopathy (not recorded which).

V and J are TRBV9 and TRBJ1-3; D gene uncertain. The germline V gene encodes CDR1 SGDLS and CDR2 YYNGEE. The CDR3 contains 14 residues. Trimming left V 0 bases short and J 10 bases short, with 14 bases between. Here the CDR3 DNA reads TGTGCCAGCAGCGTAGTCCCTACATTTTCGACCATATATTTT. Translating it yields CASSVVPTFSTIYF.

The chain carries TRBV12-3 or TRBV12-4 and TRBJ1-1; D is unclear. This CDR3 has 13 residues. V was cut by 7 bases and J by 4 bases, with 13 bases left in between. CDR3 coding DNA: TGTGCCAGCACCTCGACGACGACCACTGAAGCTTTCTTT. This gives the protein CASTSTTTTEAFF.

This clonotype occurred once. The rearrangement uses TRBV7-9 and TRBJ1-2, with D perhaps matching TRBD1 (5 bases). Germline V CDR1 and CDR2: SEHNR, FQNEAQ (reference sequence). With 5 bases removed from V and 5 bases from J, the gap between germline ends came to 12 bases. The CDR3 runs to 13 residues. The DNA of the CDR3 is TGTGCCAGCAGCCCACGGGACGGATATGGCTACACCTTC. Its translation is CASSPRDGYGYTF.

J is TRBJ2-7 and V is TRBV7-8; D possibly matches TRBD1 or TRBD2 (5 bases each). Trimming shortened V by 6 bases and J by 2 bases, and 17 bases separated the two germline ends. CDR1 is SGHVS, CDR2 FQNEAQ, per germline. This CDR3 is 15 amino acids long. The CDR3 bases are TGTGCCAGCAGGGCCGGGACCTTCGGTCCCTACGAGCAGTACTTC. Its translation: CASRAGTFGPYEQYF.

Points on this clonotype: Because it lacks the conserved phenylalanine or tryptophan at the end, this CDR3 is likely a read error. The DNA is left out, because the CDR3 cannot be placed on it with certainty; the CDR3 is given as TCRdb lists it. The CDR3 here is CASRSGRTDT. This chain joins TRBV6-1 and TRBJ2-6; TRBD2 is taken as the D call from the table, unchecked against the DNA. CDR1 is MNHNS, CDR2 SASEGT, per germline. The CDR3 totals 10 residues, both ends included.

There are many counts of this clonotype. The chain links TRBV20-1 to TRBJ1-1, with D perhaps matching TRBD1 (6 bases). The CDR3 sequence is 14 residues long. In germline, CDR1 is DFQATT, CDR2 SNEGSKA (reference sequence). Trimming stripped 1 base from V and 7 bases from J, with 16 bases between. DNA of the CDR3: TGCAGTGCTAGAGGGGGGCAGGGCGCAGTTGAAGCTTTCTTT. Translating it yields CSARGGQGAVEAFF.

J is TRBJ1-1 and V is TRBV15; D is perhaps TRBD1 (5 bases). Germline V gives CDR1 LNHNV, CDR2 YYDKDF (reference sequence). The length of the CDR3 is 18 residues. V shed 2 bases and J shed 0 bases, with 19 bases lying between them. CDR3 coding DNA: TGTGCCACCAGCAGACCGGGACGCAGAGGTTACATGAACACTGAAGCTTTCTTT. Encoded protein: CATSRPGRRGYMNTEAFF. The full variable domain, its missing parts supplied by reference TRBV15 and TRBJ1-1, is DAMVIQNPRYQVTQFGKPVTLSCSQTLNHNVMYWYQQKSSQAPKLLFHYYDKDFNNEADTPDNFQSRRPNTSFCFLDIRSPGLGDTAMYLCATSRPGRRGYMNTEAFFGQGTRLTVV.

This chain joins TRBV19 and TRBJ2-6; tentatively, D is TRBD1 (5 bases). Germline values: CDR1 LNHDA, CDR2 SQIVND (reference sequence). The CDR3 covers 15 residues. V lost 3 bases and J lost 4, with 10 bases in between. The CDR3 protein is CASSIWGPGANVLTF. CDR3 sequence (DNA): TGTGCCAGTAGTATTTGGGGCCCCGGGGCCAACGTCCTGACTTTC.

The chain has TRBV24-1 and TRBJ2-7; 9 positions match TRBD1. The ends lost 2 bases at V and 7 bases at J; junction bases unmatched: 5. This CDR3 is built from 14 residues. In germline, CDR1 is KGHDR, CDR2 SFDVKD. CDR3 coding DNA: TGTGCCACCAGTGATTCACAGGGGGCGCGGGAGCAGTACTTC. This gives the protein CATSDSQGAREQYF.

The V gene is TRBV20-1, the J gene TRBJ2-7, with a possible D match to TRBD1 (6 bases). The CDR3 is 18 residues long. V gave up 5 bases and J gave up 3 bases, with 29 bases separating them. The germline gives CDR1 DFQATT, CDR2 SNEGSKA (reference sequence). DNA for the CDR3: TGCAGTGCTTATACCCGGGACACTTCCGGGGACGATGGCTACGAGCAGTACTTC. Translated, it gives CSAYTRDTSGDDGYEQYF.

V is TRBV7-9 and J is TRBJ2-3; 8 nucleotides line up with TRBD2. V lost 2 bases, J lost 4 bases, and 5 bases stayed unmatched. Germline V CDR1 and CDR2: SEHNR, FQNEAQ (reference sequence). The CDR3 totals 15 residues. CDR3 protein: CASSLLAGISDTQYF. The CDR3 DNA reads as TGTGCCAGCAGCTTATTAGCGGGAATTTCAGATACGCAGTATTTT.

This clonotype was counted between two and nine times. This chain joins TRBV10-3 and TRBJ2-5, with TRBD2 matching 15 bases. CDR1 ENHRY and CDR2 SYGVKD come from the germline V gene. This CDR3 is 15 amino acids long. The trim removed 11 bases at V and 2 bases at J, leaving 6 bases unmatched. CDR3 bases: TGTGCCTCATCCGGGACTAGCGGGAGGCAAGAGACCCAGTACTTC. Amino acids: CASSGTSGRQETQYF.

This clonotype was seen ten or more times. In DNA form, the CDR3 reads TGTGCCAGCAGCCGCGGGGACAACTATTCACCCCTCCACTTT. This sequence encodes CASSRGDNYSPLHF. The chain is built from TRBV7-9 and TRBJ1-6; D may be TRBD1 (6 bases). Per germline, CDR1 SEHNR and CDR2 FQNEAQ (reference sequence). This CDR3 has 14 residues. Trimming cost V 5 bases and J 8 bases, with 13 bases left between them. The complete variable domain, with remaining parts taken from reference TRBV7-9 and TRBJ1-6, reads DTGVSQNPRHKITKRGQNVTFRCDPISEHNRLYWYRQTLGQGPEFLTYFQNEAQLEKSRLLSDRFSAERPKGSFSTLEIQRTEQGDSAMYLCASSRGDNYSPLHFGNGTRLTVT.

This clonotype has at least ten counts. The genes are TRBV2 and TRBJ1-3; no clear D. The CDR3 is 12 residues long. The germline CDR1 and CDR2 sequences are SNHLY and FYNNEI. The germline V and J ends were trimmed by 7 bases and 4 bases, with 8 bases remaining between them. In DNA, the CDR3 is TGTGCCAGCAAGCCTGCCGGAAACACCATATATTTT. Translated: CASKPAGNTIYF.

The rearrangement uses TRBV20-1 and TRBJ2-7; D possibly matches TRBD1 or TRBD2 (5 bases each). Germline CDR1 is DFQATT and CDR2 is SNEGSKA (reference sequence). CDR3 length equals 12 residues. V was trimmed by 3 bases and J by 4 bases, leaving 10 bases between them. The CDR3 nucleotides read TGCAGTGCTAGCGGGACGGGATACGAGCAGTACTTC. Its protein is CSASGTGYEQYF.

The rearrangement uses TRBV6-1 and TRBJ1-1; perhaps TRBD1 as D (6 bases). In germline, CDR1 is MNHNS, CDR2 SASEGT. V gave up 1 base and J gave up 1 base, with 10 bases separating them. The CDR3 has 15 amino acids. Here the CDR3 DNA reads TGTGCCAGCAGTGAAGAGGACAGAGGGAACACTGAAGCTTTCTTT. This translates into CASSEEDRGNTEAFF.